These 16 T cell receptor beta chains came from one sample sequenced in a study of cytotoxic CD8 clonotypes in ibrutinib-treated CLL. TCRdb's table, derived via immunoSEQ multiplex PCR, lists solely in-frame clones and lacks some. Among 150,000 to 200,000 clones listed, approximately 90% were seen once. The starting material was PBMCs, obtained at disease progression, from a patient treated with ibrutinib. These receptors were obtained from a human donor with chronic lymphocytic leukemia.

The chain joins TRBV5-1 to TRBJ1-5, with unresolved D. The germline V gene has CDR1 SGHRS and CDR2 YFSETQ. The CDR3 is 13 residues long. The germline V and J ends were trimmed by 4 bases and 0 bases, with 5 bases remaining between them. DNA for the CDR3: TGCGCCAGCAGCCTGTATAGCAATCAGCCCCAGCATTTT. Its translation is CASSLYSNQPQHF.

This rearrangement joins TRBV27 to TRBJ1-2, with D unresolved. V lost 9 bases to trimming and J lost 3 bases, with 8 bases between them. The CDR3 spans 11 residues. The germline V gene encodes CDR1 MNHEY and CDR2 SMNVEV (reference sequence). The CDR3 loop is CASFSYYGYTF. For the CDR3, the DNA is TGTGCCAGTTTCAGCTACTATGGCTACACCTTC.

The V and J genes are TRBV14 and TRBJ2-1; D unresolved. The CDR3 loop spans 16 amino acids. CDR1 is SGHDN and CDR2 is FVKESK in the germline V gene. The V gene lost 7 bases and the J gene lost 0 bases, with 16 bases spanning the gap. This chain's CDR3 is CASTRGPRSSYNEQFF. The CDR3 nucleotides read TGTGCCAGCACCCGAGGTCCCCGGAGCTCCTACAATGAGCAGTTCTTC.

The chain carries TRBV25-1 and TRBJ1-1; no reliable D call. The CDR3 length is 15 residues. From germline, CDR1 is MGHDK and CDR2 SYGVNS. V was shortened by 6 bases and J by 1 base, with 15 bases between the two germline ends. CDR3 sequence (DNA): TGTGCCAGCAGCCCCCTACGCCGCGCGAACACTGAAGCTTTCTTT. It codes for CASSPLRRANTEAFF.

The chain couples TRBV2 to TRBJ2-6; TRBD1 matches at 11 bases. This CDR3 contains 21 residues. V was clipped by 6 bases and J by 0 bases; unmatched bases: 16. Per germline, CDR1 SNHLY and CDR2 FYNNEI. The CDR3 loop reads CASRVKRTGGVNYSGANVLTF. CDR3 coding DNA: TGTGCCAGCAGAGTTAAAAGGACAGGGGGCGTTAACTACTCTGGGGCCAACGTCCTGACTTTC.

V usage is TRBV5-6 and J usage is TRBJ1-1; D is possibly TRBD1 (5 bases). Germline V lookup: CDR1 SGHDT, CDR2 YYEEEE. The V gene lost 2 bases and the J gene lost 6 bases, with 20 bases spanning the gap. The CDR3 runs 16 residues. The CDR3 DNA reads TGTGCCAGCAGCTTCGGACCTTTGGGAGGGGAGTCTGAAGCTTTCTTT. It yields the protein CASSFGPLGGESEAFF.

Note on this clone: This CDR3 is also generated by other DNA sequences in the sample. V is TRBV7-9 and J is TRBJ1-5; D gene ambiguous. CDR1 is SEHNR, CDR2 FQNEAQ, per germline (reference sequence). This CDR3 has 15 amino acids. V lost 3 bases, J lost 0 bases, and 9 bases lay in between. CDR3 region: CASSLGGYSNQPQHF. CDR3 in DNA: TGTGCCAGCAGCTTGGGCGGGTATAGCAATCAGCCCCAGCATTTT.

The V and J genes are TRBV5-4 and TRBJ2-7; 10 positions agree with TRBD2. The V segment lost 0 bases and the J segment 5 bases; nucleotides outside the gene matches: 5. In germline, CDR1 is SGHNT, CDR2 YYREEE (reference sequence). There are 15 residues in the CDR3. As DNA, the CDR3 is TGTGCCAGCAGCTTGGGGTGGCTAGCGGGAGACGAGCAGTACTTC. Its protein product is CASSLGWLAGDEQYF.

The J gene is TRBJ2-1, the V gene TRBV29-1; weak D call: TRBD2 (5 bases). This CDR3 spans 14 amino acids. Trimming took off 0 bases at V and 9 bases at J, with 15 bases between the two ends. Germline CDR1 is SQVTM and CDR2 is ANQGSEA. CDR3 coding DNA: TGCAGCGTTGAAGAAGAGGGCAGCTGGAGTGAGCAGTTCTTC. Protein product: CSVEEEGSWSEQFF.

The chain employs TRBV18 and TRBJ1-2; D is perhaps TRBD1 (5 bases). Germline V gene sequence: CDR1 KGHSH, CDR2 LQKENI. V lost 3 bases, J lost 6 bases, and 23 bases lay in between. This CDR3 spans 17 amino acids. The CDR3 nucleotides are TGTGCCAGCTCACCGGGTCTTACGAGGGGCCTACTCGATGGCTACACCTTC. Translation gives CASSPGLTRGLLDGYTF.

V and J are TRBV7-9 and TRBJ2-7; no reliable D call. With 2 bases removed from V and 3 bases from J, the gap between germline ends came to 5 bases. The CDR3 is 12 residues long. From germline, CDR1 is SEHNR and CDR2 FQNEAQ (reference sequence). CDR3 residues: CASSLRDYEQYF. The CDR3 bases are TGTGCCAGCAGCTTACGCGACTACGAGCAGTACTTC.

The CDR3 is CASSRPGTSGGDEQFF. Written as DNA, the CDR3 is TGTGCCAGCAGCCGCCCCGGGACTAGCGGTGGTGATGAGCAGTTCTTC. The chain is built from TRBV2 and TRBJ2-1; 11 nucleotides match TRBD2. This CDR3 has 16 residues. The germline V gene has CDR1 SNHLY and CDR2 FYNNEI. Trimming at V came to 6 bases and at J to 8 bases, leaving 12 bases not matched to a gene.

V and J are TRBV2 and TRBJ2-7; 9 positions agree with TRBD1. This CDR3 has 14 amino acids. Losses at the gene ends were 8 bases for V and 3 bases for J; bases not matched to a gene: 8. Germline lookup yields CDR1 SNHLY and CDR2 FYNNEI. The CDR3 protein is CASGSGTGFYEQYF. For the CDR3, the DNA is TGTGCCAGCGGATCCGGGACAGGGTTCTACGAGCAGTACTTC.

The CDR3 region has the DNA TGCGCCAGCAGCCCCCTCCGGACTAGCGGGAGTCAGCAGGATACGCAGTATTTT. This encodes CASSPLRTSGSQQDTQYF. V and J are TRBV5-1 and TRBJ2-3; 13 nucleotides line up with TRBD2. V dropped 4 bases and J dropped 6; count of bases not matched to a gene: 14. Germline V gene sequence: CDR1 SGHRS, CDR2 YFSETQ. CDR3 length: 18 amino acids. Looking up the rest from reference TRBV5-1 and TRBJ2-3 gives the full variable domain: KAGVTQTPRYLIKTRGQQVTLSCSPISGHRSVSWYQQTPGQGLQFLFEYFSETQRNKGNFPGRFSGRQFSNSRSEMNVSTLELGDSALYLCASSPLRTSGSQQDTQYFGPGTRLTVL.

A single count supports this clone. This sequence joins TRBV28 and TRBJ2-7; 8 positions agree with TRBD1. V shed 6 bases, J shed 2 bases, and the junction held 9 bases outside the gene matches. The germline CDR1 and CDR2 sequences are MDHEN and SYDVKM. The CDR3 is 15 amino acids. The chain's CDR3 is CASRRADRAPYEQYF. CDR3 in DNA: TGTGCCAGCAGGAGAGCGGACAGGGCCCCCTACGAGCAGTACTTC.

V usage is TRBV15 and J usage is TRBJ2-3, with D possibly matching TRBD2 (6 bases). Trimming pared 1 base from V and 6 bases from J, leaving 14 bases between. In germline, CDR1 is LNHNV, CDR2 YYDKDF (reference sequence). CDR3 length: 15 residues. CDR3 in DNA: TGTGCCACCAGCAGAGGTAGCGGTAAGACGGATACGCAGTATTTT. Translation: CATSRGSGKTDTQYF.